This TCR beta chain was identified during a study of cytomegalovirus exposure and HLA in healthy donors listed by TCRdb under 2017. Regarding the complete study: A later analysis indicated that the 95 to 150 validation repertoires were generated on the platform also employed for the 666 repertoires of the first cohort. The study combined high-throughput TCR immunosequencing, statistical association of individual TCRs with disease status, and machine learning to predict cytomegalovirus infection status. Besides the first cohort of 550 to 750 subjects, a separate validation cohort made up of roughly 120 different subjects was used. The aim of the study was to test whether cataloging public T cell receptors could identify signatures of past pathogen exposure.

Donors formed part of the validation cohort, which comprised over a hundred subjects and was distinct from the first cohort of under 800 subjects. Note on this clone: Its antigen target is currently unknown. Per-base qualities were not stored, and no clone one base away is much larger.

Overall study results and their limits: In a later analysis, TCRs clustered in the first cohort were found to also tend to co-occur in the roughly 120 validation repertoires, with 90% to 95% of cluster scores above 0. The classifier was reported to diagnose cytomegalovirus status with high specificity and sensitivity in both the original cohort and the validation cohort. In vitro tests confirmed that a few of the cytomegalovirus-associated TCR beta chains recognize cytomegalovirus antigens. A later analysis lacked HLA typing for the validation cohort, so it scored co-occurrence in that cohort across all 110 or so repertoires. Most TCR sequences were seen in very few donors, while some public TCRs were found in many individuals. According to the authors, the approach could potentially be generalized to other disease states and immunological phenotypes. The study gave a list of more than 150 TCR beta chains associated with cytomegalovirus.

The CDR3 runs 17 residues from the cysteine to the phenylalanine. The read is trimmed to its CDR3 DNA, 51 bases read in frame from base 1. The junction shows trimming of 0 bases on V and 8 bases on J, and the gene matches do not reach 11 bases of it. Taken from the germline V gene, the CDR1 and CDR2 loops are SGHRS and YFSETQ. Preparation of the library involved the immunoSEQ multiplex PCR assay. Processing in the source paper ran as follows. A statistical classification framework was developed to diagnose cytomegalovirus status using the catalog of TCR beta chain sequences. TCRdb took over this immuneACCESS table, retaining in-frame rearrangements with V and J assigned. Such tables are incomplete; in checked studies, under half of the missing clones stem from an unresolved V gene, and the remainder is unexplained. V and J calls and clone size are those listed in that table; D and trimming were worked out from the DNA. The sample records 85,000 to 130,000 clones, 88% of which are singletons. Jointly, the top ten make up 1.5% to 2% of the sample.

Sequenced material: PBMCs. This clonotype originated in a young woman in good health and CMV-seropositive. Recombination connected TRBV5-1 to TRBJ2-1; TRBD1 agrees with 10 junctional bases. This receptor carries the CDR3 CASSLEGWGQGWDEQFF. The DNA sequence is TGCGCCAGCAGCTTGGAGGGCTGGGGACAGGGGTGGGATGAGCAGTTCTTC.